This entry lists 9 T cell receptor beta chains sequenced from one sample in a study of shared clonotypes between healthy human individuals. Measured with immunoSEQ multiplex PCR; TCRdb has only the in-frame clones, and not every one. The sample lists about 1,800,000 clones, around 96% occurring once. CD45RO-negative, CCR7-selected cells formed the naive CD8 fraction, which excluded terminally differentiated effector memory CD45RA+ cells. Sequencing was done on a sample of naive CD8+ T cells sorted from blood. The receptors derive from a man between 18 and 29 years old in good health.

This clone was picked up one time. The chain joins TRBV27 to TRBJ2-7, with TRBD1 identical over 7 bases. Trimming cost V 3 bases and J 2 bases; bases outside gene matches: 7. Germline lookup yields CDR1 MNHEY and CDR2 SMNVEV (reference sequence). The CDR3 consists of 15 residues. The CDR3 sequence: CASSLRQGETYEQYF. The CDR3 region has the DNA TGTGCCAGCAGTTTGCGGCAGGGGGAAACCTACGAGCAGTACTTC.

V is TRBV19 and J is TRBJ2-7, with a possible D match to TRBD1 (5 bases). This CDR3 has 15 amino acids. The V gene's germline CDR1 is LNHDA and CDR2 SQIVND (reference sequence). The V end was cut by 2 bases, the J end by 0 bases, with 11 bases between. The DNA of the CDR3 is TGTGCCAGTAGTATATTTCCAGGGTCCTCCTACGAGCAGTACTTC. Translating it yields CASSIFPGSSYEQYF.

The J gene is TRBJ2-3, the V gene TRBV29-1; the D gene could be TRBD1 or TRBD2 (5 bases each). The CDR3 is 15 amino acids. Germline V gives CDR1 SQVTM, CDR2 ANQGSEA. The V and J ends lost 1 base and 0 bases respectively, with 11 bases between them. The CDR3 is CSVEVVGASTDTQYF. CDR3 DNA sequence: TGCAGCGTTGAAGTGGTCGGGGCTAGCACAGATACGCAGTATTTT.

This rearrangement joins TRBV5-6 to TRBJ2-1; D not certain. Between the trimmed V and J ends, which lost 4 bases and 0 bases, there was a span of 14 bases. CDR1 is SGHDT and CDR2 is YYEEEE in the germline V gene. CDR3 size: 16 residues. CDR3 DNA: TGTGCCAGCAGCCCTGAACACCTACCCTCCTACAATGAGCAGTTCTTC. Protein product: CASSPEHLPSYNEQFF.

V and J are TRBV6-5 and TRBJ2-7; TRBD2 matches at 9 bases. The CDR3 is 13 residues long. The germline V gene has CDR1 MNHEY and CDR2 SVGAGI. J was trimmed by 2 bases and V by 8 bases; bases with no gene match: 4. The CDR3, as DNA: TGTGCCAGCGCTCTAGCGGGACCCTACGAGCAGTACTTC. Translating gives CASALAGPYEQYF.

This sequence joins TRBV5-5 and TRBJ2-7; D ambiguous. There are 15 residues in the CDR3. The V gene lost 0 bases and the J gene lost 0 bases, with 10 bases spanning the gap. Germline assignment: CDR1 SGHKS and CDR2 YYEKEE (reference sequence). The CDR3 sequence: CASSLAGGYSYEQYF. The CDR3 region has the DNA TGTGCCAGCAGCTTGGCCGGCGGATACTCCTACGAGCAGTACTTC.

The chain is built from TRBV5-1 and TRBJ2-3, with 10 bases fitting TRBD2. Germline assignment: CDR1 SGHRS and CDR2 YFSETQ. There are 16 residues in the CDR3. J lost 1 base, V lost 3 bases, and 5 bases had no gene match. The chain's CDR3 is CASSSVAGGGTDTQYF. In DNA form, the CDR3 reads TGCGCCAGCAGCTCTGTAGCGGGAGGCGGCACAGATACGCAGTATTTT.

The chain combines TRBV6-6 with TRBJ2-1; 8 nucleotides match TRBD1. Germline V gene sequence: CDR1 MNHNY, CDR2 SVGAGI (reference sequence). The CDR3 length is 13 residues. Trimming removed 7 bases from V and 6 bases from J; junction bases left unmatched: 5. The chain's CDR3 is CASNPGGPNEQFF. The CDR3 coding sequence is TGTGCCAGCAACCCAGGGGGCCCCAATGAGCAGTTCTTC.

This CDR3 reads CASSYSRGSSGNTIYF. CDR3 coding DNA: TGTGCCAGCAGTTACAGCAGGGGGTCCTCTGGAAACACCATATATTTT. V and J are TRBV6-6 and TRBJ1-3, with 7 bases aligning to TRBD1. Germline lookup yields CDR1 MNHNY and CDR2 SVGAGI (reference sequence). The CDR3 has 16 amino acids. V lost 2 bases and J lost 0; bases outside the gene matches: 4.